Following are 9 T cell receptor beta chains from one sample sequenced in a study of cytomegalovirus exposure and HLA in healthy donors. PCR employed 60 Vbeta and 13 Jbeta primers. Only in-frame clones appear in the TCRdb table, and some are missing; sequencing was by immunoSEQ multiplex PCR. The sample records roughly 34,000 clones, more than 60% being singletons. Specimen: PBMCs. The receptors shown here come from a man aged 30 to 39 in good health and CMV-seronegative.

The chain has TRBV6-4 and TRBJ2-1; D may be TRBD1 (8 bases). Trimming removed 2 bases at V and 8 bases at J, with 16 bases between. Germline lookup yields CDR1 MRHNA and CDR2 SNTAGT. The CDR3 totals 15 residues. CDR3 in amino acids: CASSDTDTGGDEQFF. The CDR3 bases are TGTGCCAGCAGTGACACAGATACAGGGGGGGATGAGCAGTTCTTC.

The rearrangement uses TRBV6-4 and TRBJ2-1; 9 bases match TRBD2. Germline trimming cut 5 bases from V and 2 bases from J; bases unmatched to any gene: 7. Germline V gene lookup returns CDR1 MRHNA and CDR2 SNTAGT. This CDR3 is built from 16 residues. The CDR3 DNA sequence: TGTGCCAGCAGTTCCTTGAGCGGGGGGCCCTACAATGAGCAGTTCTTC. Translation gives CASSSLSGGPYNEQFF.

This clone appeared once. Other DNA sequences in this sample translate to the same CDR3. Here the CDR3 reads CASTLRQNTEAFF. CDR3 bases: TGTGCCAGCACCCTCAGACAAAACACTGAAGCTTTCTTT. V gene TRBV7-2 combines with J gene TRBJ1-1; the D is unclear. CDR1 and CDR2 (germline): SGHTA, FQGNSA. CDR3 length: 13 amino acids. Trimming stripped 7 bases from V and 2 bases from J, with 11 bases between.

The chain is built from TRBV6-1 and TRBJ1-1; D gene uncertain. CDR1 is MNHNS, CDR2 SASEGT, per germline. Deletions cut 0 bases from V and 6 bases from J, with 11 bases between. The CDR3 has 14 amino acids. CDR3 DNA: TGTGCCAGCAGTGAAGCGCTTGAGCTATCTGAAGCTTTCTTT. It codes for CASSEALELSEAFF.

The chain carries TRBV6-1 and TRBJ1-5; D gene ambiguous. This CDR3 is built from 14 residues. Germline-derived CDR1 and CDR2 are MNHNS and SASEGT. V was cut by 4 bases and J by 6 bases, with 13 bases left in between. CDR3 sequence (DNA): TGTGCCAGCAGTGGGACTTGGAGAAGTCAGCCCCAGCATTTT. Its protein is CASSGTWRSQPQHF.

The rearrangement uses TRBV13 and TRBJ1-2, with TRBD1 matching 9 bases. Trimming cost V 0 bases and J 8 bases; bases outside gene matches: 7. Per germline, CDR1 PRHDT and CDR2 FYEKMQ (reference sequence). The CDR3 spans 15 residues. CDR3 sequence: CASSLGGQGLEGYTF. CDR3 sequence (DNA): TGTGCCAGCAGCTTAGGGGGACAGGGACTGGAGGGCTACACCTTC.

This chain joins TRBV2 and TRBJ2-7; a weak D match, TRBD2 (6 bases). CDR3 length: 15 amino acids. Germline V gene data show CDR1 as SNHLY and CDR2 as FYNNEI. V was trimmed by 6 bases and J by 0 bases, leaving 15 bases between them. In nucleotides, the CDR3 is TGTGCCAGCAGAGACCTTAGCGGAAACTCCTACGAGCAGTACTTC. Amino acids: CASRDLSGNSYEQYF.

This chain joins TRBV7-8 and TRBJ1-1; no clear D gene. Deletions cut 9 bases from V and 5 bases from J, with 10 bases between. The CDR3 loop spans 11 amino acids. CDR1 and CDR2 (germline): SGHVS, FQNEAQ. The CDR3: CASSHRTEAFF. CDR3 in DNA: TGTGCCAGTTCCCATCGGACTGAAGCTTTCTTT.

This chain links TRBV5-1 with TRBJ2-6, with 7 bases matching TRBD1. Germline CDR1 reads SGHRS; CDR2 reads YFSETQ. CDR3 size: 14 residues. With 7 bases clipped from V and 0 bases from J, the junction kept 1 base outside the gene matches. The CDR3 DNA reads TGCGCCAGCCGGGACAGCTCTGGGGCCAACGTCCTGACTTTC. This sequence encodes CASRDSSGANVLTF.